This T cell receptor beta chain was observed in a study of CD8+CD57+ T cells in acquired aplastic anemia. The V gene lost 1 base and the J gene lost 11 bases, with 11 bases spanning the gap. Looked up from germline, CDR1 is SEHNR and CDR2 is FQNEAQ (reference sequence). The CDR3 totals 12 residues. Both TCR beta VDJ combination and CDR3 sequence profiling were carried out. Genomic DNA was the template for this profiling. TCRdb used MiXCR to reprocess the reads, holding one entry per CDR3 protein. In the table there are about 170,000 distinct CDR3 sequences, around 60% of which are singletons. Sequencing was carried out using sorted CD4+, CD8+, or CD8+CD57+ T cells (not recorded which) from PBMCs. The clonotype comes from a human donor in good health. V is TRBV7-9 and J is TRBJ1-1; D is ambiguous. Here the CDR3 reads CASSLEDPWAFF. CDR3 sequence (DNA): TGTGCCAGCAGCTTAGAGGACCCGTGGGCTTTCTTT.